Shown below are 21 T cell receptor beta chains from a single sample sequenced in a study of Tregs in tolerant kidney transplant recipients. Repertoires were generated with immunoSEQ multiplex PCR, while TCRdb's copy carries only in-frame clones and drops some. The data show 46,000 or so clones, about 89% seen once. The specimen was Tregs from blood. The origin of the receptors is a human donor in good health.

The CDR3 DNA sequence: TGCGCCAGCAGCTTGCCCTCGACCACCGGGGAGCTGTTTTTT. Translation: CASSLPSTTGELFF. The rearrangement joins TRBV5-1 to TRBJ2-2, with D uncertain. Trimming removed 1 base at V and 4 bases at J, with 8 bases between. Germline V CDR1 and CDR2: SGHRS, YFSETQ. This CDR3 has 14 residues.

The count of this clone is one. The chain is built from TRBV19 and TRBJ1-1, with D perhaps matching TRBD1 (6 bases). The V and J ends lost 5 bases and 6 bases respectively, with 19 bases between them. There are 15 residues in the CDR3. Germline lookup yields CDR1 LNHDA and CDR2 SQIVND (reference sequence). Written as DNA, the CDR3 is TGTGCCAGTAGTCCGCCAACAGGGCGGATATCTGAAGCTTTCTTT. Its protein is CASSPPTGRISEAFF.

The chain carries TRBV5-1 and TRBJ2-7; D may match TRBD1 or TRBD2 (6 bases each). The CDR3 runs 13 residues. Germline assignment: CDR1 SGHRS and CDR2 YFSETQ. V lost 5 bases and J 6 bases, leaving 15 bases between the germline ends. For the CDR3, the DNA is TGCGCCAGCAGGGGGGGCCCGCCATCCGAGCAGTACTTC. Translated: CASRGGPPSEQYF.

The chain is built from TRBV18 and TRBJ2-7; tentative D call: TRBD1 (6 bases). The CDR3 covers 16 residues. The V and J ends lost 3 bases and 4 bases respectively, with 19 bases between them. Germline V lookup: CDR1 KGHSH, CDR2 LQKENI. The CDR3 DNA is TGTGCCAGCTCACCCTTGGGTGGGACATTTAGTTACGAGCAGTACTTC. Its protein product is CASSPLGGTFSYEQYF.

The V call is TRBV6-5, the J call TRBJ2-3; D gene unclear. The CDR3 loop spans 16 amino acids. V shed 0 bases and J shed 6 bases, with 16 bases lying between them. Germline V gives CDR1 MNHEY, CDR2 SVGAGI. CDR3 in DNA: TGTGCCAGCAGTTACTCGGAGACTTCGAGAAGGGATACGCAGTATTTT. It yields the protein CASSYSETSRRDTQYF.

The chain recombines TRBV9 with TRBJ2-7; 12 bases line up with TRBD2. J gave up 6 bases and V 0 bases, and 7 bases lay outside the gene matches. Germline V gene lookup returns CDR1 SGDLS and CDR2 YYNGEE. The CDR3 is 16 amino acids. CDR3 sequence (DNA): TGTGCCAGCAGCGTAGGTCTAGCGGGGGGGCCCCTCGAGCAGTACTTC. Translated: CASSVGLAGGPLEQYF.

V and J are TRBV5-6 and TRBJ2-5; TRBD1 is a possible D gene (5 bases). Near its end, the DNA agrees better with TRBJ2-7, so the J call may be wrong. The CDR3 runs 16 residues. Germline V lookup: CDR1 SGHDT, CDR2 YYEEEE. The CDR3 here is CASSAWGYRSSYEQYF. In nucleotides, the CDR3 is TGTGCCAGCAGCGCTTGGGGCTACAGGTCCTCCTACGAGCAGTACTTC.

V gene TRBV11-3 combines with J gene TRBJ1-1; possible D gene TRBD1, 6 bases. Germline CDR1 and CDR2: SGHNT and YENEEA. This CDR3 has 14 amino acids. V was shortened by 3 bases and J by 4 bases, with 12 bases between the two germline ends. CDR3 protein: CASSFSQGSTEAFF. DNA of the CDR3: TGTGCCAGCAGCTTCAGTCAGGGGAGCACTGAAGCTTTCTTT.

A remark on this clone: A junction end diverges from the germline sequence, so it may reflect a read error. Within the sample, other DNA sequences also encode this same CDR3. The CDR3: CASSDRERSYEQYF. The CDR3 DNA follows: TGCGCCAGTAGTGATCGGGAGCGATCCTACGAGCAGTACTTC. The chain links TRBV19 to TRBJ2-7; perhaps TRBD2 as D (6 bases). The CDR3 has 14 amino acids. Germline V gene lookup returns CDR1 LNHDA and CDR2 SQIVND (reference sequence).

The chain couples TRBV4-1 to TRBJ2-1; D perhaps matches TRBD2 (5 bases). V was cut by 4 bases and J by 9 bases, with 22 bases left in between. The germline gives CDR1 MGHRA, CDR2 YSYEKL. The length of the CDR3 is 16 residues. The CDR3: CASSPNLSGGVREQFF. DNA for the CDR3: TGCGCCAGCAGCCCCAATTTGAGCGGCGGCGTTCGTGAGCAGTTCTTC.

The chain couples TRBV10-2 to TRBJ1-2, with unresolved D. The CDR3 is 13 amino acids. V lost 4 bases and J lost 2, with 8 bases in between. In germline, CDR1 is WSHSY, CDR2 SAAADI. CDR3 DNA: TGCGCCAGCAGTGCCCCGGGGAACTATGGCTACACCTTC. Protein product: CASSAPGNYGYTF.

The genes are TRBV5-1 and TRBJ2-1, with 9 bases fitting TRBD2. The ends lost 3 bases at V and 5 bases at J; junction bases unmatched: 9. The V gene's germline CDR1 is SGHRS and CDR2 YFSETQ. The CDR3 covers 16 residues. The CDR3 is CASSSPGLAFNNEQFF. CDR3 bases: TGCGCCAGCAGCTCTCCGGGACTAGCCTTTAACAATGAGCAGTTCTTC. The variable domain in full, completed from reference TRBV5-1 and TRBJ2-1, reads KAGVTQTPRYLIKTRGQQVTLSCSPISGHRSVSWYQQTPGQGLQFLFEYFSETQRNKGNFPGRFSGRQFSNSRSEMNVSTLELGDSALYLCASSSPGLAFNNEQFFGPGTRLTVL.

V and J are TRBV5-6 and TRBJ2-5; no firm D call. Germline V gives CDR1 SGHDT, CDR2 YYEEEE. This CDR3 contains 14 residues. V shed 0 bases and J shed 2 bases, with 8 bases lying between them. The chain's CDR3 is CASSLVAAQETQYF. CDR3 coding DNA: TGTGCCAGCAGCTTGGTAGCAGCTCAAGAGACCCAGTACTTC.

The rearrangement joins TRBV14 to TRBJ2-7; the D call may be TRBD1 or TRBD2 (5 bases each). Germline assignment: CDR1 SGHDN and CDR2 FVKESK. V shed 1 base and J shed 2 bases, with 21 bases lying between them. The CDR3 has 18 amino acids. CDR3 sequence reads: CASSQGNPWGYQTYEQYF. In DNA, the CDR3 is TGTGCCAGCAGCCAAGGGAATCCATGGGGGTATCAGACCTACGAGCAGTACTTC.

The chain uses TRBV5-1 and TRBJ1-1, with D tentatively TRBD1 (5 bases). The germline gives CDR1 SGHRS, CDR2 YFSETQ. CDR3 length: 13 residues. The V gene lost 0 bases and the J gene lost 11 bases, with 14 bases spanning the gap. The CDR3 DNA is TGCGCCAGCAGCTTGGATCCCAGGGTGGGGGCTTTCTTT. Its translation is CASSLDPRVGAFF.

This chain joins TRBV5-4 and TRBJ2-1; D possibly uses TRBD1 or TRBD2 (5 bases each). Looked up from germline, CDR1 is SGHNT and CDR2 is YYREEE (reference sequence). CDR3 length equals 13 residues. V was shortened by 0 bases and J by 10 bases, with 11 bases between the two germline ends. The CDR3 region has the DNA TGTGCCAGCAGCTTGGAGGGGACGAGAGAGCAGTTCTTC. Protein: CASSLEGTREQFF.

This chain joins TRBV9 and TRBJ2-3; D gene ambiguous. CDR3 length: 17 amino acids. Germline V CDR1 and CDR2: SGDLS, YYNGEE. V lost 7 bases to trimming and J lost 2 bases, with 23 bases between them. CDR3 sequence (DNA): TGTGCCAGCTCGGACCCGCCCGCGAGACTCCCCACAGATACGCAGTATTTT. Translation gives CASSDPPARLPTDTQYF.

This sequence joins TRBV7-9 and TRBJ2-1; D is unresolved. The germline V and J ends were trimmed by 5 bases and 2 bases, with 19 bases remaining between them. Per germline, CDR1 SEHNR and CDR2 FQNEAQ (reference sequence). The CDR3 runs to 17 residues. The CDR3 region has the DNA TGTGCCAGCAGCGTCGGTCCCGGTGGCCCCGCCTACAATGAGCAGTTCTTC. Its translation is CASSVGPGGPAYNEQFF.

V usage is TRBV10-3 and J usage is TRBJ2-1, with D possibly matching TRBD1 (6 bases). V lost 7 bases, J lost 4 bases, and 8 bases lay in between. Germline CDR1 ENHRY, CDR2 SYGVKD. The CDR3 has 12 amino acids. DNA of the CDR3: TGTGCCATCAATGGACAGTACAATGAGCAGTTCTTC. It codes for CAINGQYNEQFF.

The J gene is TRBJ1-1, the V gene TRBV6-1; 9 bases are shared with TRBD1. Looked up from germline, CDR1 is MNHNS and CDR2 is SASEGT. V lost 4 bases to trimming and J lost 4 bases; unmatched junction nucleotides: 10. The CDR3 extends over 16 amino acids. The DNA for the CDR3 is TGTGCCAGCAGTGGTTCACAGGGGGCGCTGGGCACTGAAGCTTTCTTT. It encodes CASSGSQGALGTEAFF.

This clone came up once. This sequence joins TRBV30 and TRBJ2-5, with D hard to call. V gave up 0 bases and J gave up 5 bases, with 7 bases separating them. The CDR3 contains 12 residues. Germline lookup yields CDR1 GTSNPN and CDR2 SVGIG (reference sequence). In DNA, the CDR3 is TGTGCCTGGAGTGTAAACATTGAGACCCAGTACTTC. The encoded protein is CAWSVNIETQYF.